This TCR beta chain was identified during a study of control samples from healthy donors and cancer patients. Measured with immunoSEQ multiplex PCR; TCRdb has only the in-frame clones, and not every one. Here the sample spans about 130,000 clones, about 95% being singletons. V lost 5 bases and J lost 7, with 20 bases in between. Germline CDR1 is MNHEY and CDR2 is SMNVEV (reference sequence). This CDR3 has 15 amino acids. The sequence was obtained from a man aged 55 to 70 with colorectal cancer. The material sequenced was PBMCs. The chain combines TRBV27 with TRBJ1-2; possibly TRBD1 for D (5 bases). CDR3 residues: CASSPAPGGRSGYTF. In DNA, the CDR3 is TGTGCCAGCAGTCCCGCGCCCGGGGGGAGGTCTGGCTACACCTTC.